This T cell receptor beta chain was observed in a study of radiotherapy plus CTLA-4 blockade in lung cancer. About the research overall: There were objective responses in around 18% of patients, and around 30% had disease control.

Points from the study as a whole: Blood TCR clones of tumor origin expanded after radiotherapy plus ipilimumab.

Of note for this clone: As yet, its antigen is unknown.

Libraries were prepared by immunoSEQ multiplex PCR; TCRdb keeps only in-frame clonotypes and omits some of them. The sample includes more than 95,000 clones, about four fifths seen only once; the top ten take about 3%. Germline V gene data show CDR1 as MNHEY and CDR2 as SMNVEV (reference sequence). V lost 6 bases and J lost 0; bases outside the gene matches: 5. The CDR3 contains 15 residues. The receptor was isolated from a human donor with non-small cell lung cancer who had a partial response to radiotherapy plus ipilimumab. Some clones in this sample may be carry-over from other donors' samples. The chain is built from TRBV27 and TRBJ1-5, with 7 positions matching TRBD1. Specimen: peripheral blood, collected from a patient treated with radiotherapy plus ipilimumab. The CDR3 DNA reads as TGTGCCAGCAGCCTGGGACAGTATAGCAATCAGCCCCAGCATTTT. This encodes CASSLGQYSNQPQHF.